Each of the 16 T cell receptor beta chains below was sequenced from the same sample in a study of blood T cells in healthy people across ages. PCR was performed a second time for about 7 to 11 cycles using a sample-barcoded 5' primer and a J-beta primer mix. TCRdb reprocessed the 5' RACE reads via MiXCR and lists one record per CDR3 protein. The sample contains around 1,000,000 distinct CDR3 sequences, roughly 24% of which appear only once. The data also belong to a second study, concerning T cells of mothers and their children.

Source material: blood. These receptor sequences come from a girl aged 2 to 9 in good health.

The gene calls are TRBV7-9 and TRBJ1-2; D is ambiguous. The V gene lost 5 bases and the J gene lost 6 bases, with 25 bases spanning the gap. The CDR3 totals 17 residues. The germline V gene has CDR1 SEHNR and CDR2 FQNEAQ (reference sequence). CDR3 loop: CASSPGRYIRESDGYTF. CDR3 nucleotide sequence: TGTGCCAGCAGCCCAGGCCGGTATATAAGGGAGTCGGATGGCTACACCTTC.

This clonotype was seen only a few times. The chain couples TRBV7-8 to TRBJ2-5, with 9 nucleotides matching TRBD1. This CDR3 comprises 15 residues. Germline values: CDR1 SGHVS, CDR2 FQNEAQ. V shed 5 bases, J shed 4 bases, and the junction held 8 bases outside the gene matches. The CDR3 DNA reads as TGTGCCAGCAGCCTAAACAGGGGGCTCTTAGAGACCCAGTACTTC. As protein: CASSLNRGLLETQYF.

The chain recombines TRBV29-1 with TRBJ2-1; TRBD2 matches at 10 bases. The germline V gene has CDR1 SQVTM and CDR2 ANQGSEA. Unmatched junction bases numbered 8, after V lost 7 bases and J lost 8 bases. The CDR3 spans 13 residues. CDR3 DNA sequence: TGCAGCGCGGGGAGCGGGAGGGCCTATGAGCAGTTCTTC. This translates into CSAGSGRAYEQFF.

This clonotype was counted between two and nine times. The genes are TRBV7-2 and TRBJ2-5, with 9 positions matching TRBD1. With 3 bases clipped from V and 4 bases from J, the junction kept 6 bases outside the gene matches. The CDR3 sequence is 15 residues long. Germline V gives CDR1 SGHTA, CDR2 FQGNSA. The CDR3 nucleotides read TGTGCCAGCAGCTTGGGGGGACAGGGTTCAGAGACCCAGTACTTC. It is translated as CASSLGGQGSETQYF. Full variable domain (missing parts from reference TRBV7-2 and TRBJ2-5): GAGVSQSPSNKVTEKGKDVELRCDPISGHTALYWYRQSLGQGLEFLIYFQGNSAPDKSGLPSDRFSAERTGGSVSTLTIQRTQQEDSAVYLCASSLGGQGSETQYFGPGTRLLVL.

The chain carries TRBV28 and TRBJ2-1; D may be TRBD2 (7 bases). The J call is uncertain, as TRBJ2-5 better fits the DNA end. The CDR3 is 15 amino acids. Germline CDR1 is MDHEN and CDR2 is SYDVKM. The CDR3 reads CASTIGGVLGETQYF. The CDR3 coding sequence is TGTGCCAGCACTATAGGGGGGGTGCTTGGCGAGACCCAGTACTTC.

This clonotype was picked up a small number of times. V is TRBV6-6 and J is TRBJ2-5, with unresolved D. CDR3 length: 14 amino acids. V was pared by 1 base and J by 2 bases, with 8 bases between. Per the germline V gene, CDR1 is MNHNY and CDR2 is SVGAGI (reference sequence). CDR3 region: CASSYFPGQETQYF. The CDR3 nucleotides read TGTGCCAGCAGTTACTTCCCCGGTCAAGAGACCCAGTACTTC.

V usage is TRBV21-1 and J usage is TRBJ2-2; TRBD1 is the table's D call and was not checked against the DNA. TRBV21-1 is annotated as a pseudogene. This CDR3 region has 17 residues. CDR3 bases: TGTGCCAGCATACAACCTCGGACAGGGGGAGACACCGGGGAGCTGTTTTTT. This codes for CASIQPRTGGDTGELFF.

As concerns this clonotype: Mismatch with germline at one junction end may stem from a read error. The chain is built from TRBV3-1 and TRBJ2-1; 12 bases fit TRBD2. CDR3 size: 18 residues. Germline-derived CDR1 and CDR2 are LGHDT and YNNKEL (reference sequence). CDR3 amino acids: CASSQDLAGGSSYNEQFF. The CDR3 nucleotides are TGTGCCAGCAGCCAAGACCTAGCGGGAGGGAGCTCCTACAATGAGCAATTCTTC.

V and J are TRBV12-3 or TRBV12-4 and TRBJ2-7; D might be TRBD1 (6 bases). Trimming stripped 5 bases from V and 7 bases from J, with 12 bases between. The CDR3 is 12 residues long. The DNA of the CDR3 is TGTGCCAGCAGTACAGGGTTGGGTGAGCAGTACTTC. Its translation: CASSTGLGEQYF.

V usage is TRBV6-6 and J usage is TRBJ1-4, with D possibly TRBD1 on 5 matching bases. V gave up 6 bases and J gave up 8 bases, with 16 bases separating them. CDR1 is MNHNY, CDR2 SVGAGI, per germline (reference sequence). The CDR3 consists of 14 residues. CDR3: CASSSPGRDEKLFF. CDR3 DNA sequence: TGTGCCAGCAGCAGCCCCGGACGGGACGAAAAACTGTTTTTT.

The chain recombines TRBV6-2 or TRBV6-3 with TRBJ1-1; D is unclear. The V gene lost 7 bases and the J gene lost 4 bases, with 22 bases spanning the gap. The CDR3 length is 16 residues. Germline lookup yields CDR1 MNHEY and CDR2 SVGEGT. The CDR3 spells CASTNSLLSSATEAFF. The CDR3, as DNA: TGTGCCAGCACCAATAGCCTACTCTCTTCTGCCACTGAAGCTTTCTTT.

The table lists this clonotype with a few counts. CDR3 sequence (DNA): TGTGCCAGCAGTTCTTCCCCCCGACTAGCGGGATGGAACGAGCAGTACTTC. This sequence encodes CASSSSPRLAGWNEQYF. The chain employs TRBV28 and TRBJ2-7; 11 nucleotides agree with TRBD2. V lost 4 bases, J lost 5 bases, and 13 bases stayed unmatched. The CDR3 totals 17 residues. CDR1 and CDR2 from the germline V gene are MDHEN and SYDVKM.

This clonotype was observed a few times. V and J are TRBV7-9 and TRBJ1-2; 8 positions match TRBD1. Per germline, CDR1 SEHNR and CDR2 FQNEAQ (reference sequence). This CDR3 contains 16 residues. The ends lost 5 bases at V and 5 bases at J; junction bases unmatched: 13. This chain's CDR3 is CASSKTGAPFTYGYTF. DNA for the CDR3: TGTGCCAGCAGCAAGACAGGGGCCCCTTTTACTTATGGCTACACCTTC.

This clonotype was detected only a few times. CDR3 sequence: CASSYTRLVGGELFF. The CDR3 nucleotides read TGTGCCAGCAGTTACACTAGACTAGTCGGCGGGGAGCTGTTTTTT. V is TRBV6-2 or TRBV6-3 and J is TRBJ2-2, with TRBD2 as a possible D gene (6 bases). The germline CDR1 and CDR2 sequences are MNHEY and SVGEGT. This CDR3 spans 15 amino acids. V gave up 2 bases and J gave up 7 bases, with 14 bases separating them.

V and J are TRBV9 and TRBJ2-1, with D possibly being TRBD1 or TRBD2 (5 bases each). Deletions cut 0 bases from V and 3 bases from J, with 13 bases between. The CDR3 is 16 amino acids. Germline V gene lookup returns CDR1 SGDLS and CDR2 YYNGEE. The CDR3 sequence: CASSVATGRYYNEQFF. CDR3 sequence (DNA): TGTGCCAGCAGCGTAGCAACGGGGCGGTACTACAATGAGCAGTTCTTC.

This clonotype was counted a few times. The chain employs TRBV25-1 and TRBJ2-7; D possibly corresponds to TRBD1 (6 bases). This CDR3 is 16 amino acids long. V lost 2 bases and J 1 base, leaving 15 bases between the germline ends. Germline assignment: CDR1 MGHDK and CDR2 SYGVNS. The CDR3: CASSEMGAGTSYEQYF. CDR3 in DNA: TGTGCCAGCAGTGAAATGGGGGCCGGGACATCCTACGAGCAGTACTTC.